These 24 T cell receptor beta chains originate from one sample sequenced in a study of cytomegalovirus exposure and HLA in healthy donors. Assay used: immunoSEQ multiplex PCR; TCRdb lists only in-frame clones, some missing. Among some 59,000 clones, approximately 89% were seen once, and the ten largest hold 15%. Sequencing input: PBMCs. The origin of the receptors is a woman aged 18-29 years in good health and CMV-seronegative.

The chain couples TRBV10-3 to TRBJ1-2; TRBD1 is a possible D gene (6 bases). Looked up from germline, CDR1 is ENHRY and CDR2 is SYGVKD. The CDR3 runs to 13 residues. Trimming took off 10 bases at V and 5 bases at J, with 17 bases between the two ends. The CDR3 nucleotides are TGTGCCAGTCGTCGGACAGTATATTATGGCTACACCTTC. It yields the protein CASRRTVYYGYTF.

The chain carries TRBV5-6 and TRBJ2-7, with D possibly matching TRBD1 (6 bases). Trimming cost V 5 bases and J 1 base, with 10 bases left between them. Looked up from germline, CDR1 is SGHDT and CDR2 is YYEEEE. CDR3 size: 13 residues. CDR3 DNA sequence: TGTGCCAGCAGTAATGGACAGTCCTACGAGCAGTACTTC. The encoded protein is CASSNGQSYEQYF.

The chain employs TRBV28 and TRBJ1-4, with 9 bases identical to TRBD1. The junction had 4 bases not matched to a gene; V was cut back by 3 bases and J by 8 bases. The germline V gene encodes CDR1 MDHEN and CDR2 SYDVKM. CDR3 length equals 14 residues. The CDR3 sequence is CASSLGQGQEKLFF. Here the CDR3 DNA reads TGTGCCAGCAGTTTGGGACAGGGTCAGGAAAAACTGTTTTTT.

The sample holds one count of this clone. The V and J genes are TRBV5-1 and TRBJ2-7, with D tentatively TRBD2 (6 bases). Germline loops: CDR1 SGHRS, CDR2 YFSETQ. Deletions cut 5 bases from V and 0 bases from J, with 9 bases between. The CDR3 consists of 13 residues. CDR3 bases: TGCGCCAGCAGACCGGGAGCCTCCTACGAGCAGTACTTC. This gives the protein CASRPGASYEQYF.

V is TRBV7-9 and J is TRBJ1-4, with TRBD1 identical over 7 bases. The V gene's germline CDR1 is SEHNR and CDR2 FQNEAQ (reference sequence). The CDR3 covers 19 residues. V lost 5 bases and J lost 1; bases outside the gene matches: 16. CDR3 sequence: CASSPGGTADTRTNEKLFF. CDR3 bases: TGTGCCAGCAGCCCAGGGGGGACAGCCGATACACGAACTAATGAAAAACTGTTTTTT.

In this sample, this clone turned up once. This sequence joins TRBV5-1 and TRBJ2-3; TRBD1 is a possible D gene (5 bases). Germline V CDR1 and CDR2: SGHRS, YFSETQ. CDR3 length: 14 residues. Trimming took 1 base from V and 1 from J, leaving 7 bases between them. The CDR3 nucleotides are TGCGCCAGCAGCTTGTGGGGCGGCACAGATACGCAGTATTTT. Amino acids: CASSLWGGTDTQYF.

The V and J genes are TRBV13 and TRBJ1-4; D perhaps matches TRBD1 (6 bases). Trimming took off 4 bases at V and 7 bases at J, with 13 bases between the two ends. The germline CDR1 and CDR2 sequences are PRHDT and FYEKMQ (reference sequence). This CDR3 comprises 14 residues. The CDR3 is CASSSTGSGEKLFF. The DNA for the CDR3 is TGTGCCAGCAGCTCAACAGGGTCCGGTGAAAAACTGTTTTTT. Variable domain in full (rest from reference TRBV13 and TRBJ1-4): AAGVIQSPRHLIKEKRETATLKCYPIPRHDTVYWYQQGPGQDPQFLISFYEKMQSDKGSIPDRFSAQQFSDYHSELNMSSLELGDSALYFCASSSTGSGEKLFFGSGTQLSVL.

This chain links TRBV11-2 with TRBJ1-3; the match to TRBD1 covers 7 bases. V lost 7 bases and J lost 7; bases outside the gene matches: 7. Germline V gives CDR1 SGHAT, CDR2 FQNNGV. CDR3 length equals 13 residues. The CDR3 coding sequence is TGTGCCAGCACCGAGACAGGGCGTAACACCATATATTTT. Translated, it gives CASTETGRNTIYF.

The V and J genes are TRBV30 and TRBJ1-5; D is unclear. This CDR3 comprises 15 residues. Germline values: CDR1 GTSNPN, CDR2 SVGIG (reference sequence). The V gene lost 0 bases and the J gene lost 4 bases, with 13 bases spanning the gap. For the CDR3, the DNA is TGTGCCTGGAGTGTTGGTGCAGGTCCTAATCAGCCCCAGCATTTT. Its protein is CAWSVGAGPNQPQHF.

The chain recombines TRBV11-2 with TRBJ2-2, with a weak D call TRBD2 (7 bases). The V gene's germline CDR1 is SGHAT and CDR2 FQNNGV. Trimming cost V 1 base and J 0 bases, with 15 bases left between them. This CDR3 has 18 residues. The DNA of the CDR3 is TGTGCCAGCAGCTTAGCGTATGGGGGGGCCCCGAACACCGGGGAGCTGTTTTTT. Amino acids: CASSLAYGGAPNTGELFF.

The chain has TRBV5-1 and TRBJ2-1; 12 bases align to TRBD2. This CDR3 is 14 amino acids long. Germline V CDR1 and CDR2: SGHRS, YFSETQ. Trimming at V came to 3 bases and at J to 8 bases, leaving 3 bases not matched to a gene. This CDR3 reads CASSSSSGGDEQFF. CDR3 coding DNA: TGCGCCAGCAGCTCCTCTAGCGGGGGGGATGAGCAGTTCTTC.

The V gene is TRBV18, the J gene TRBJ1-1; 7 nucleotides match TRBD1. This CDR3 comprises 16 residues. CDR1 is KGHSH and CDR2 is LQKENI in the germline V gene. J was trimmed by 4 bases and V by 0 bases; bases with no gene match: 8. CDR3 DNA sequence: TGTGCCAGCTCACCACCTAACTGGCAGGGGGGCACTGAAGCTTTCTTT. This encodes CASSPPNWQGGTEAFF.

This sequence joins TRBV9 and TRBJ2-3, with 10 nucleotides matching TRBD2. The CDR3 consists of 17 residues. V lost 4 bases, J lost 3 bases, and 11 bases stayed unmatched. Germline lookup yields CDR1 SGDLS and CDR2 YYNGEE. CDR3 nucleotide sequence: TGTGCCAGCAGCCTGGCGCTAGCGGGGGCCGGTACAGATACGCAGTATTTT. This translates into CASSLALAGAGTDTQYF.

This chain's CDR3 is CASSGWTDTDTQYF. The CDR3 coding sequence is TGCGCCAGCAGTGGTTGGACAGACACAGATACGCAGTATTTT. This chain connects TRBV10-1 to TRBJ2-3; D may be TRBD1 (6 bases). V shed 4 bases and J shed 2 bases, with 10 bases lying between them. Germline V lookup: CDR1 WNHNN, CDR2 SYGVQD (reference sequence). CDR3 length: 14 residues.

This rearrangement joins TRBV2 to TRBJ2-1, with 8 bases identical to TRBD2. This CDR3 has 15 amino acids. Germline assignment: CDR1 SNHLY and CDR2 FYNNEI. Trimming took 4 bases from V and 6 from J; bases not matched to a gene: 8. CDR3 amino acids: CASSAERGMSNEQFF. CDR3 coding DNA: TGTGCCAGCAGTGCGGAGCGGGGGATGAGCAATGAGCAGTTCTTC.

The chain combines TRBV13 with TRBJ2-3; 8 bases match TRBD1. The V segment lost 4 bases and the J segment 2 bases; nucleotides outside the gene matches: 8. Germline V gives CDR1 PRHDT, CDR2 FYEKMQ (reference sequence). This CDR3 is built from 16 residues. The DNA for the CDR3 is TGTGCCAGCAGCTCAGGACAGGGCGTTTTCACAGATACGCAGTATTTT. This gives the protein CASSSGQGVFTDTQYF.

V and J are TRBV21-1 and TRBJ1-1; the table's D call of TRBD1 was not tested on the DNA. TRBV21-1 is described as a pseudogene. This CDR3 is built from 17 residues. The CDR3 spells CASSKALPVRGNTEAFF. CDR3 bases: TGTGCCAGCAGCAAAGCGCTTCCAGTCAGGGGGAACACTGAAGCTTTCTTT.

This clone was counted between two and nine times. The chain recombines TRBV2 with TRBJ1-2; no definite D call. CDR3 size: 14 residues. Germline lookup yields CDR1 SNHLY and CDR2 FYNNEI. Trimming stripped 4 bases from V and 8 bases from J, with 17 bases between. The CDR3 loop reads CASSGSASTRGYTF. The CDR3 bases are TGTGCCAGCAGTGGTAGTGCCAGCACTAGGGGCTACACCTTC.

Notes on this clone: The junction departs from germline at one end; a sequencing error may be responsible. This chain joins TRBV7-9 and TRBJ1-1, with D possibly matching TRBD1 (5 bases). CDR1 and CDR2 (germline): SEHNR, FQNEAQ (reference sequence). The CDR3 is made up of 14 amino acids. DNA for the CDR3: TGTGCCAGCAGCTTAGGAAATCAGGGAGGGAATCCCGCCTTT. Amino acid sequence: CASSLGNQGGNPAF.

The rearrangement links TRBV6-1 to TRBJ2-1, with no clear D. The V end was cut by 2 bases, the J end by 4 bases, with 9 bases between. The CDR3 consists of 14 residues. Per germline, CDR1 MNHNS and CDR2 SASEGT. The CDR3 nucleotides are TGTGCCAGCAGTGAAAGAGGATCATACAATGAGCAGTTCTTC. Protein: CASSERGSYNEQFF.

V gene TRBV28 combines with J gene TRBJ1-5; D uncertain. Per germline, CDR1 MDHEN and CDR2 SYDVKM. Trimming left V 7 bases short and J 2 bases short, with 12 bases between. The CDR3 sequence is 14 residues long. The CDR3 reads CASTQPTGNQPQHF. For the CDR3, the DNA is TGTGCCAGCACGCAGCCGACTGGCAATCAGCCCCAGCATTTT. Combining the CDR3 with reference TRBV28 and TRBJ1-5 gives the whole variable domain DVKVTQSSRYLVKRTGEKVFLECVQDMDHENMFWYRQDPGLGLRLIYFSYDVKMKEKGDIPEGYSVSREKKERFSLILESASTNQTSMYLCASTQPTGNQPQHFGDGTRLSIL.

In its sample, this clone was seen once. This chain joins TRBV19 and TRBJ2-1; a possible D gene is TRBD2 (6 bases). The V end was cut by 5 bases, the J end by 9 bases, with 11 bases between. CDR1 and CDR2 (germline): LNHDA, SQIVND (reference sequence). CDR3 size: 12 residues. The CDR3 DNA reads TGTGCCAGTAGTTGGTCCGGGAGTGAGCAGTTCTTC. This gives the protein CASSWSGSEQFF.

With regard to this clone: The junction shows a germline mismatch at one end, possibly a read error. The chain is built from TRBV6-1 and TRBJ1-2; 10 bases match TRBD1. CDR1 and CDR2 (germline): MNHNS, SASEGT. The CDR3 sequence is 16 residues long. In nucleotides, the CDR3 is TGTGCCAGCAGTCAAGCCGGGACAGGGGAACGCTATGGCTACACCTTC. As protein: CASSQAGTGERYGYTF.

V is TRBV2 and J is TRBJ1-4; D ambiguous. Germline V gives CDR1 SNHLY, CDR2 FYNNEI. The CDR3 spans 15 residues. The germline V and J ends were trimmed by 5 bases and 3 bases, with 13 bases remaining between them. The CDR3 sequence: CASSSEGDPNEKLFF. In DNA form, the CDR3 reads TGTGCCAGCAGTTCCGAGGGTGATCCTAATGAAAAACTGTTTTTT.